Listed below are T cell receptor beta chains from one sample, sequenced in a study of blood T cells in healthy people across ages. Using its own MiXCR run on the 5' RACE reads, TCRdb lists one record per CDR3 protein. Among 450,000 to 600,000 distinct CDR3 sequences, about 26% were seen once, and the ten largest hold under 4.5%. These sequences were also reported in another study, on T cells of mothers and their children.

Sequenced material: blood. Receptor source: a boy aged 2 to 10 in good health. The CDR3 runs from the conserved cysteine through the conserved F or W.

j_call v_call cdr3_aa
TRBJ2-1 TRBV19 CASSSRSYNEQFF
TRBJ2-6 TRBV6-4 CASSDGHSGANVLTF
TRBJ2-5 TRBV20-1 CSGKIGGAETQYF
TRBJ1-4 TRBV12-5 CASGLTGEKLFF
TRBJ1-6 TRBV12-3/TRBV12-4 CASSPGVATSPLHF
TRBJ2-5 TRBV2 CASSIETQYF
TRBJ1-1 TRBV20-1 CSFVGKHTEAFF
TRBJ1-1 TRBV6-5 CASSYSTVVGPMNTEAFF
TRBJ2-4 TRBV10-1 CASSDGIAKNIQYF
- TRBV10-2 CASRAAVGQQETQYF
TRBJ1-4 TRBV6-6 CASSSPTGENEKLFF
TRBJ1-6 TRBV12-3/TRBV12-4 CASSSQGGSPLHF
TRBJ2-1 TRBV19 CASSLGHSPYNEQFF
TRBJ2-5 TRBV3-1 CASGGGPQETQYF
- TRBV20-1 CSASEAQHF
TRBJ2-1 TRBV27 CASSYSSSGLSYNEQFF